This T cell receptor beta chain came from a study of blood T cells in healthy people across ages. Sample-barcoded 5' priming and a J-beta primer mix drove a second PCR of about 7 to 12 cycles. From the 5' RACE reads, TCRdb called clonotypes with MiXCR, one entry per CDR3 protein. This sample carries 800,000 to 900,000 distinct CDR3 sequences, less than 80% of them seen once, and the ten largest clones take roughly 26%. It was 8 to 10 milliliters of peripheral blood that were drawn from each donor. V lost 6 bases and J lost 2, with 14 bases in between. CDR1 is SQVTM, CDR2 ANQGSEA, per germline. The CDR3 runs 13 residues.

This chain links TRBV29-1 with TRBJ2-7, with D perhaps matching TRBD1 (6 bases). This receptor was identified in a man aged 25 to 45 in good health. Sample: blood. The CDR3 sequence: CSVAGTKTYEQYF. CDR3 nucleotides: TGCAGCGTGGCCGGGACAAAAACCTACGAGCAGTACTTC.